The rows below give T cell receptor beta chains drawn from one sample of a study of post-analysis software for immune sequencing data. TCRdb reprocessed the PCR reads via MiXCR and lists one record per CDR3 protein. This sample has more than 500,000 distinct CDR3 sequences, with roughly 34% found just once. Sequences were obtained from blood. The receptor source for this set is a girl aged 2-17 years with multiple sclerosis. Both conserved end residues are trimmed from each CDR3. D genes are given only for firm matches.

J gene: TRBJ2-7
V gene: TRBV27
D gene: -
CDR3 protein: ASGRNSYEQY

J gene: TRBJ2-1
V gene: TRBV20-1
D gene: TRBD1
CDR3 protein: SALKDRALGEQF

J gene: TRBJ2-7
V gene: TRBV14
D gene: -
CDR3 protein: ASSQDHGYEQY

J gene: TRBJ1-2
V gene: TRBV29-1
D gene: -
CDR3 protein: SVEGQEYGYT

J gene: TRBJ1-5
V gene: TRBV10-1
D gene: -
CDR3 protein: ASSESKADSNQPQH

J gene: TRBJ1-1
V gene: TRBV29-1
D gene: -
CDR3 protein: SVAGQQNTEAF

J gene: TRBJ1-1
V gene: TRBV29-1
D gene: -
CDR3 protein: SALGAENTEAF

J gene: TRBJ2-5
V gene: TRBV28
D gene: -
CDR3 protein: ASSDRSETQY

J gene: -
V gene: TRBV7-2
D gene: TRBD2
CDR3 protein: ASSLEVLAGSTYEQY

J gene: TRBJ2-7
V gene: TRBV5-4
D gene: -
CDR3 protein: ASSLGGLYEQY

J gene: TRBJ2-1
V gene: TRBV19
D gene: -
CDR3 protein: ASSMGRGRGDEQF

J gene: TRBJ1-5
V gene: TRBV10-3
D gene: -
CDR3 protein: AANEAFGNQPQH

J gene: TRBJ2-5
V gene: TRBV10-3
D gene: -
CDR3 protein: AINIGTSQETQY

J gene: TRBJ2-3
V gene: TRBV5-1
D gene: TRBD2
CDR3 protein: ASSLVGGSEADTQY

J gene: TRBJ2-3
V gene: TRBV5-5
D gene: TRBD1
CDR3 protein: ASSYGTGPTDTQY

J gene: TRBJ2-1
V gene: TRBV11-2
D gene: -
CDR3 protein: ASSLGGTSDNEQF

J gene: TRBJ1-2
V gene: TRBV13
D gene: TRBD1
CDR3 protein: ASSLETGGSSNYGYT

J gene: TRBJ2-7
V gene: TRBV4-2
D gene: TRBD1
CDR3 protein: ASSQDWTGRTYEQY

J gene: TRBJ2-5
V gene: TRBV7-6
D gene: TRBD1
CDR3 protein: ASSFHRGDGETQY

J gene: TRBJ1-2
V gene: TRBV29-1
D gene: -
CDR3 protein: SVVRVTSYGYT

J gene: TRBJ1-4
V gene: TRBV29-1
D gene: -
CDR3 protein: SVDRGTFATNEKLF

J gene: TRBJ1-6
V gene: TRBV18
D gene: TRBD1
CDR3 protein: ASSPLSRDRVNSPLH

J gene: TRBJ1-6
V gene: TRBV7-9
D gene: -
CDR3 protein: ASSLQGVRNSPLH

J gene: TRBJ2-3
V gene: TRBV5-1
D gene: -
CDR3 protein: ASSSSGFFTDTQY

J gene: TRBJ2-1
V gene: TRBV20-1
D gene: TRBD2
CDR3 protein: SARVGGGPNEQF

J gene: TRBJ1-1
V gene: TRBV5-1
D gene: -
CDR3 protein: ASSFEDTDTEAF

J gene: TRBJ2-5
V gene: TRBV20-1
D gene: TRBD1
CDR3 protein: SARSVQGSETQY

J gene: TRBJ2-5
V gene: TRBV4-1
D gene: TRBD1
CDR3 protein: ASSQETGGGETQY

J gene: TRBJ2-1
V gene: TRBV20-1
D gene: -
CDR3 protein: SARRADLDNEQF

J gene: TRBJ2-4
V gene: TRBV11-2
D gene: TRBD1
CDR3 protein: ASSSQSGTGGSKNIQY

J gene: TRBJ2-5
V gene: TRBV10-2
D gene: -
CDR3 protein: ASSAARLEEQY

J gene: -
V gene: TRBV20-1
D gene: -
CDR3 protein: SAEGTNYNEQY

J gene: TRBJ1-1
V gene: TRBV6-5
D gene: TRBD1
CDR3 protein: ASSLTTGSGTEAF

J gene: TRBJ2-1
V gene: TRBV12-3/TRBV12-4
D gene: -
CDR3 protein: ASSFPSSYNEQF

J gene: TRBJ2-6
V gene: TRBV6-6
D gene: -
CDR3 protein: ASRATESGANVLT

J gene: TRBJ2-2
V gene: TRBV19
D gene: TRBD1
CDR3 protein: ASRNSGTGVGGELF

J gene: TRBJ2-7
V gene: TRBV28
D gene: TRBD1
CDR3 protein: ASSSSAGTGTYEQY

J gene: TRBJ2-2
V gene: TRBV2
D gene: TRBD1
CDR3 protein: ASSWRQGTVNTGELF